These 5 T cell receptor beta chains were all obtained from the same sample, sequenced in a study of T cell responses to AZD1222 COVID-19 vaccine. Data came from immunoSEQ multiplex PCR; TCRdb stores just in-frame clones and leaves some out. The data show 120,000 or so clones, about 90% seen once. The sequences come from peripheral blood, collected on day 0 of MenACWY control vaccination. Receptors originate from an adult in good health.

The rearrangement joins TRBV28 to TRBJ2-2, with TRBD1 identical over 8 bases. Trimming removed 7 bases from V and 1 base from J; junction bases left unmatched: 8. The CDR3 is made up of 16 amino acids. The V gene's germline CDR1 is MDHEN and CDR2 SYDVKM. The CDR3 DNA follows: TGTGCCAGCACCTCTGCCGGGACAGGGAACACCGGGGAGCTGTTTTTT. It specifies CASTSAGTGNTGELFF.

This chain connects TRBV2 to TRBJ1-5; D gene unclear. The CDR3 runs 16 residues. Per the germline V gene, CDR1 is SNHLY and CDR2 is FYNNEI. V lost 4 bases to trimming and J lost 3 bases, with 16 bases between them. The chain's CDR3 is CASSGLFGVTNQPQHF. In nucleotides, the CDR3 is TGTGCCAGCAGTGGCCTCTTTGGGGTTACCAATCAGCCCCAGCATTTT.

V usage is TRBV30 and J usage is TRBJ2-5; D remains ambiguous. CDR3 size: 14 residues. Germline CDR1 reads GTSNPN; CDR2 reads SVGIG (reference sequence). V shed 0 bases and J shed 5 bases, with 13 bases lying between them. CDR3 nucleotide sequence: TGTGCCTGGAGTGTGTCATTTGTTCTGGAGACCCAGTACTTC. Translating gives CAWSVSFVLETQYF.

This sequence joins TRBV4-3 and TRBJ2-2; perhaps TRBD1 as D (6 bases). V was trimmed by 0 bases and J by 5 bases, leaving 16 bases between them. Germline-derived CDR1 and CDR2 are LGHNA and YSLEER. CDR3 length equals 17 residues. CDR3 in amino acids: CASSQEGYQGFTGELFF. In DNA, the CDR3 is TGCGCCAGCAGCCAAGAGGGGTACCAGGGGTTTACCGGGGAGCTGTTTTTT.

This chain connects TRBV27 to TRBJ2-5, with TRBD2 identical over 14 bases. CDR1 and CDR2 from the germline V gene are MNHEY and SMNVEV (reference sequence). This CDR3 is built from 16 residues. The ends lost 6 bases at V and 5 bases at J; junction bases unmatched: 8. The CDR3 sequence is CASSQTSGRARETQYF. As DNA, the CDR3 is TGTGCCAGCAGCCAGACTAGCGGGAGGGCCCGGGAGACCCAGTACTTC.